The rows below give T cell receptor beta chains drawn from one sample of a study of T cell repertoires in cytomegalovirus infection. No cognate antigen is known for these TCRs. In TCRdb, the reads were re-called with MiXCR into one record per CDR3 protein. Here the sample spans about 890,000 distinct CDR3 sequences, roughly 30% being singletons. This material consisted of cultured CD8+ T cells from PBMCs, taken from culture after CMV antigen stimulation. Receptors were obtained from a human donor in good health (CMV status not recorded). Some clones in this sample may be carry-over from other donors' samples. Each CDR3 is given with its conserved first and last residue. D genes are given only for firm matches. The listing skips clone size in some rows; elsewhere it reads once, few, many or a size class.

CDR3 protein	CDR3 DNA	clone size	D gene	V gene	J gene
CASSPGTGPPDTQYF	TGTGCCAGCAGCCCCGGGACAGGGCCCCCAGATACGCAGTATTTT	-	TRBD1	TRBV11-3	TRBJ2-3
CASSLSWTGTETQYF	TGTGCCAGCAGCTTAAGTTGGACAGGGACTGAGACCCAGTACTTC	-	TRBD1	TRBV7-3	TRBJ2-5
CASSLVPGLVVADTQYF	TGTGCCAGCAGCTTAGTCCCGGGACTAGTCGTAGCAGATACGCAGTATTTT	few	TRBD2	TRBV7-9	TRBJ2-3
CATGGPPEQFF	TGTGCCACGGGGGGGCCTCCTGAGCAGTTCTTC	-	TRBD2	TRBV7-8	TRBJ2-1
CASSPWTSGGAHEQFF	TGTGCCAGCAGCCCGTGGACTAGCGGGGGGGCGCATGAGCAGTTCTTC	few	TRBD2	TRBV11-2	TRBJ2-1
CASSSRGGGGELFF	TGTGCCAGCAGTAGCCGAGGGGGTGGCGGGGAGCTGTTTTTT	-	-	TRBV6-6	TRBJ2-2
CASSSGGARSSYNEQFF	TGTGCTAGCAGCTCCGGAGGGGCCAGGAGCTCCTACAATGAGCAGTTCTTC	many	-	TRBV7-7	TRBJ2-1
CASSSAWEGTGELFF	TGTGCCAGCAGTTCGGCCTGGGAGGGAACCGGGGAGCTGTTTTTT	-	TRBD2	TRBV6-2/TRBV6-3	TRBJ2-2
CASSQDGGSPSTDTQYF	TGCGCCAGCAGCCAAGATGGGGGCAGTCCTAGCACAGATACGCAGTATTTT	-	-	TRBV4-1	TRBJ2-3
CASTLVGGTYNEQFF	TGTGCCAGCACTCTCGTAGGGGGTACCTACAATGAGCAGTTCTTC	-	-	TRBV12-3/TRBV12-4	TRBJ2-1
CASTPTVFYNEQFF	TGTGCCAGCACCCCGACAGTATTCTACAATGAGCAGTTCTTC	-	-	TRBV27	TRBJ2-1
CASSLQFDGGLSDTQYF	TGTGCCAGCAGCTTACAATTTGACGGGGGGCTATCAGATACGCAGTATTTT	-	-	TRBV7-6	TRBJ2-3
CASSEGGRLNSPLHF	TGTGCCAGCAGTGAGGGGGGACGTTTAAATTCACCCCTCCACTTT	few	-	TRBV6-1	TRBJ1-6
CASSRGGSLYEQYF	TGTGCCAGCAGTCGCGGGGGTTCCTTATACGAGCAGTACTTC	few	TRBD2	TRBV27	TRBJ2-7
CASSYTGADQPQHF	TGTGCCAGCAGTTATACCGGGGCCGATCAGCCCCAGCATTTT	few	-	TRBV6-1	TRBJ1-5
CASSYYGQNTGELFF	TGTGCCAGCAGTTACTACGGACAGAACACCGGGGAGCTGTTTTTT	-	-	TRBV6-2/TRBV6-3	TRBJ2-2
CASSLARAGASISSTDTQYF	TGTGCCAGCAGTTTAGCGCGAGCGGGGGCCTCGATTTCTAGCACAGATACGCAGTATTTT	few	TRBD2	TRBV12-3/TRBV12-4	TRBJ2-3
CASSNGQGWYGYTF	TGTGCCAGCAGCAACGGACAGGGCTGGTATGGCTACACCTTC	-	TRBD1	TRBV5-6	TRBJ1-2
CSVAGLSGGEAGELFF	TGCAGCGTTGCTGGATTATCAGGGGGGGAGGCCGGGGAGCTGTTTTTT	few	-	TRBV29-1	TRBJ2-2
CASSLEGGQGFSSYNSPLHF	TGTGCCAGCAGCTTAGAAGGGGGACAGGGATTTAGCTCCTATAATTCACCCCTCCACTTT	few	TRBD1	TRBV7-2	TRBJ1-6
CTSSKHGTDQETQYF	TGTACCAGCAGCAAACATGGGACAGACCAAGAGACCCAGTACTTC	-	TRBD1	TRBV12-3/TRBV12-4	TRBJ2-5
CASSFLKAVTGELFF	TGTGCCAGCAGCTTTCTTAAGGCAGTTACCGGGGAGCTGTTTTTT	many	-	TRBV7-8	TRBJ2-2
CASSYEGARNQPQHF	TGTGCCAGCAGTTACGAGGGGGCTCGCAATCAGCCCCAGCATTTT	few	TRBD1	TRBV6-6	TRBJ1-5
CASSYSNSGGQETQYF	TGTGCCAGCAGCTACTCGAATAGCGGGGGCCAAGAGACCCAGTACTTC	once	TRBD2	TRBV6-5	TRBJ2-5
CASSELYWDKSSGNTIYF	TGTGCCAGCAGTGAATTATATTGGGACAAGAGCTCTGGAAACACCATATATTTT	-	-	TRBV25-1	TRBJ1-3
CASRDFIRLAEQGARYGYTF	TGTGCCAGCAGAGACTTTATAAGACTTGCTGAGCAGGGGGCGAGGTATGGCTACACCTTC	-	TRBD1	TRBV6-6	TRBJ1-2
CASSPLTSYSYEQYF	TGTGCCAGCAGTCCCCTAACATCTTACAGCTACGAGCAGTACTTC	-	-	TRBV27	TRBJ2-7
CASSLPGLAAYNEQFF	TGTGCCAGCAGCTTACCGGGACTAGCGGCCTACAATGAGCAGTTCTTC	many	TRBD2	TRBV7-8	TRBJ2-1
CASSIAGGFDTQYF	TGTGCCAGCAGCATAGCGGGGGGGTTTGATACGCAGTATTTT	few	TRBD2	TRBV7-6	TRBJ2-3
CASTPGEGTETQYF	TGTGCCAGCACGCCAGGAGAGGGTACGGAGACCCAGTACTTC	-	-	TRBV28	TRBJ2-5
CASSQVGTTETQYF	TGCGCCAGCAGCCAAGTCGGGACTACAGAGACCCAGTACTTC	few	TRBD2	TRBV4-1	TRBJ2-5
CASSSLDRGHGYTF	TGTGCCAGCAGTTCCCTGGACAGGGGCCATGGCTACACCTTC	few	TRBD1	TRBV27	TRBJ1-2
CASSLEAGPNYGYTF	TGTGCCAGCAGCTTAGAGGCAGGGCCTAACTATGGCTACACCTTC	many	-	TRBV7-6	TRBJ1-2
CASSPKGVTGELFF	TGTGCCAGCAGCCCCAAGGGGGTCACCGGGGAGCTGTTTTTT	few	-	TRBV12-3/TRBV12-4	TRBJ2-2
CASSYLLAGYTDTQYF	TGTGCCAGCAGTTACCTGCTAGCGGGGTACACAGATACGCAGTATTTT	-	TRBD2	TRBV6-7	TRBJ2-3
CASSSTSGGVYQETQYF	TGTGCCAGCAGCTCGACTAGCGGGGGCGTCTACCAAGAGACCCAGTACTTC	few	TRBD2	TRBV7-9	TRBJ2-5
CASSLALDSTYNEQFF	TGCGCCAGCAGCTTGGCCCTGGACTCGACCTACAATGAGCAGTTCTTC	-	-	TRBV5-1	TRBJ2-1
CASSLVPMNTEAFF	TGTGCCAGCAGCTTAGTACCGATGAACACTGAAGCTTTCTTT	many	-	TRBV7-8	TRBJ1-1
CASSLDRARSGNTIYF	TGTGCCAGCAGCTTAGACAGGGCCCGCTCTGGAAACACCATATATTTT	-	-	TRBV7-8	TRBJ1-3
CASSLASGGADTGELFF	TGTGCCAGCAGCCTTGCTAGCGGGGGGGCCGACACCGGGGAGCTGTTTTTT	few	TRBD2	TRBV7-2	TRBJ2-2
CASSQGPLAGAYNEQFF	TGCGCCAGCAGCCAAGGGCCTTTAGCTGGAGCCTACAATGAGCAGTTCTTC	-	-	TRBV4-1	TRBJ2-1
CASSPGQGTSTDTQYF	TGTGCCAGCAGTCCGGGACAGGGTACGAGCACAGATACGCAGTATTTT	few	TRBD1	TRBV7-9	TRBJ2-3
CASSVTGVGTEAFF	TGTGCCAGCAGTGTCACAGGGGTGGGCACTGAAGCTTTCTTT	many	TRBD1	TRBV6-1	TRBJ1-1
CASSCFRDRGQRFSGANVLTF	TGTGCCAGCAGCTGTTTCCGGGACAGGGGGCAAAGATTCTCTGGGGCCAACGTCCTGACTTTC	-	TRBD1	TRBV11-2	TRBJ2-6
CSFRKGGPDEKLFF	TGCAGCTTTAGAAAGGGGGGGCCGGATGAAAAACTGTTTTTT	few	-	TRBV20-1	TRBJ1-4
CASSLYTRELFF	TGTGCCAGCAGCTTGTATACTCGGGAGCTGTTTTTT	-	-	TRBV5-6	TRBJ2-2
CASSYLAIGYGYTF	TGTGCCAGCAGTTACTTGGCGATAGGCTATGGCTACACCTTC	few	-	TRBV6-2/TRBV6-3	TRBJ1-2
CASMPRGTGLLSGQFF	TGTGCCAGTATGCCGAGGGGAACGGGGCTATTATCGGGGCAGTTCTTC	few	-	TRBV19	TRBJ2-1
CATSYGQVANEQFF	TGTGCCACAAGCTACGGACAGGTAGCCAATGAGCAGTTCTTC	-	TRBD1	TRBV19	TRBJ2-1
CASRITTGTGEETQYF	TGTGCCAGCAGAATTACTACCGGGACAGGGGAAGAGACCCAGTACTTC	few	TRBD1	TRBV7-3	TRBJ2-5
CASSLDEKLFF	TGTGCCAGCAGTTTAGATGAAAAACTGTTTTTT	many	-	TRBV7-9	TRBJ1-4
CASSLVSGGASNQPQHF	TGTGCCAGCAGCCTAGTGTCGGGGGGGGCCTCGAATCAGCCCCAGCATTTT	-	-	TRBV7-6	TRBJ1-5
CASSYSRQEQFF	TGTGCCAGCAGTTACTCGAGGCAAGAGCAGTTCTTC	-	-	TRBV6-6	TRBJ2-1
CASRMGTAGGYNEQFF	TGTGCCAGCAGGATGGGGACGGCGGGGGGATACAATGAGCAGTTCTTC	few	TRBD2	TRBV12-3/TRBV12-4	TRBJ2-1
CASSLGQGRGAFF	TGTGCCAGCAGCTTAGGACAGGGAAGGGGAGCTTTCTTT	many	TRBD1	TRBV7-6	TRBJ1-1
CASSPRLGLGVETQYF	TGTGCCAGCAGCCCCCGGTTGGGACTAGGGGTGGAGACCCAGTACTTC	many	TRBD2	TRBV7-2	TRBJ2-5
CATSDPLGDTNEGGYTF	TGTGCCACCAGTGACCCCTTAGGAGACACCAATGAGGGCGGCTACACCTTC	few	-	TRBV24-1	TRBJ1-2
CASSQKGSTDTQYF	TGCGCCAGCAGCCAAAAAGGGAGCACAGATACGCAGTATTTT	-	-	TRBV4-1	TRBJ2-3
CASSQAPQGYEQFF	TGTGCCAGCAGCCAAGCCCCACAGGGATATGAGCAGTTCTTC	-	-	TRBV3-1	TRBJ2-1
CASSLTSGGGNEQFF	TGCGCCAGCAGCCTTACTAGCGGGGGGGGAAATGAGCAGTTCTTC	many	TRBD2	TRBV4-1	TRBJ2-1